This TCR beta chain originates from a study of blood T cells in healthy people across ages. It was with a sample-barcoded 5' primer and a J-beta primer mix that a second PCR of about 7 to 12 cycles was run. TCRdb re-analysed the 5' RACE reads in MiXCR, keeping a single row per CDR3 protein. The sample consists of roughly 1.7 million distinct CDR3 sequences, roughly 32% of them appearing once. V dropped 3 bases and J dropped 11 bases, with 25 bases sitting between them. Germline values: CDR1 DFQATT, CDR2 SNEGSKA (reference sequence). The CDR3 has 15 residues. This TCR was sampled from a woman aged 30 to 39 in good health. V is TRBV20-1 and J is TRBJ2-5; maybe TRBD1 (6 bases). Source material: blood. The CDR3 coding sequence is TGCAGTGCTAGGGGGGCGGCCGAGGGGGATTGGGAGCAGTACTTC. This sequence encodes CSARGAAEGDWEQYF.